This TCR beta chain was sequenced in a study of blood T cell repertoires in COVID-19. The CDR3 has 16 residues. The germline CDR1 and CDR2 sequences are GTSNPN and SVGIG (reference sequence). The V and J ends lost 0 bases and 2 bases, in that order; junction bases with no gene match: 7. Clinical history as reported by participants underpinned cohort assignment. It was within 2 weeks before study entry that exposed participants met a COVID-19 case. Libraries were prepared by immunoSEQ multiplex PCR; TCRdb keeps only in-frame clonotypes and omits some of them. The data hold over 200,000 clones, with over 75% observed a single time.

Sequencing was done on a sample of PBMCs or T cells enriched from blood (not recorded which). V and J are TRBV30 and TRBJ1-5; 7 positions agree with TRBD1. This clonotype was sampled from a woman aged 25 to 45 who had been exposed to COVID-19. CDR3 amino acids: CAWSVRGGTGNQPQHF. For the CDR3, the DNA is TGTGCCTGGAGTGTAAGGGGTGGGACAGGCAATCAGCCCCAGCATTTT. Complete variable domain (other parts from reference TRBV30 and TRBJ1-5): SQTIHQWPATLVQPVGSPLSLECTVEGTSNPNLYWYRQAAGRGLQLLFYSVGIGQISSEVPQNLSASRPQDRQFILSSKKLLLSDSGFYLCAWSVRGGTGNQPQHFGDGTRLSIL.